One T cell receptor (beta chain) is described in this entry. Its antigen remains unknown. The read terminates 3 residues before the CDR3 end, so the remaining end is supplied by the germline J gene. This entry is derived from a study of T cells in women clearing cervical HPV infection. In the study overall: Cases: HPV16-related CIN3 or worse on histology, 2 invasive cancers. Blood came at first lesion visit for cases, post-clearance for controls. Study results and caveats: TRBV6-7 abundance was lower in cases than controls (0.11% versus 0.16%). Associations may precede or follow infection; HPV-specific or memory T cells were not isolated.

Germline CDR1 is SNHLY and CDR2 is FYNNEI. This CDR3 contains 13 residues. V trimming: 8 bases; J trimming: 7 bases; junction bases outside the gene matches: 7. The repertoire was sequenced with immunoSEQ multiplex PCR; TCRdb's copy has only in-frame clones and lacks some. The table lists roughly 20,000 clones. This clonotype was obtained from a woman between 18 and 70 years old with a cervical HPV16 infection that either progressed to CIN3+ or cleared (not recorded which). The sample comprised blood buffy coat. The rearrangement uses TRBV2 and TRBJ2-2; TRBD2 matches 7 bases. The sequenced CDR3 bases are TGTGCCAGCGCGGGAGATGGGCTCGGGGAG. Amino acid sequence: CASAGDGLGE. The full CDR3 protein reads CASAGDGLGELFF.